Each of the 27 T cell receptor beta chains below was sequenced from the same sample in a study of CD8+ T cells in alopecia areata. The treatment is: oral pan-JAK inhibitor, 5-10 mg twice daily. It was cDNA, reverse transcribed from extracted RNA, that served as the sequencing template. Sequencing used immunoSEQ multiplex PCR; TCRdb keeps in-frame clones, though not all of them. The sample holds roughly 250,000 clones; 60% are singletons and the top ten take 0.93%. Sequenced here: CD4+ T cells sorted from blood, sampled at approximately week 52, from a patient treated with tofacitinib. All receptors derive from a human donor with alopecia areata.

V is TRBV7-6 and J is TRBJ2-1; D is uncertain. The germline CDR1 and CDR2 sequences are SGHVS and FNYEAQ. The CDR3 totals 11 residues. V lost 1 base, J lost 9 bases, and 4 bases lay in between. The CDR3 is CASSLGVEQFF. The CDR3 DNA sequence: TGTGCCAGCAGCTTAGGGGTTGAGCAGTTCTTC.

The chain recombines TRBV4-1 with TRBJ2-7; 9 bases match TRBD1. Germline CDR1 and CDR2: MGHRA and YSYEKL. The junction had 7 bases not matched to a gene; V was cut back by 4 bases and J by 6 bases. The CDR3 has 14 residues. CDR3 in DNA: TGCGCCAGCAGCCCCCGGGACAGGGTCAGCGAGCAGTACTTC. Translated: CASSPRDRVSEQYF.

This rearrangement joins TRBV5-4 to TRBJ2-1; D is ambiguous. CDR1 is SGHNT and CDR2 is YYREEE in the germline V gene (reference sequence). The CDR3 runs 16 residues. The V end was cut by 4 bases, the J end by 8 bases, with 22 bases between. DNA for the CDR3: TGTGCCAGCAGCCCCCGTTTGACTCTCCGTGTCGATGAGCAGTTCTTC. Its translation is CASSPRLTLRVDEQFF.

The chain joins TRBV5-1 to TRBJ2-5; 8 positions agree with TRBD1. With V trimmed by 5 bases and J by 1 base, 4 bases remained unmatched. This CDR3 has 14 amino acids. CDR1 is SGHRS and CDR2 is YFSETQ in the germline V gene. The CDR3 protein is CASRLQGAQETQYF. The CDR3 DNA follows: TGCGCCAGCAGGCTGCAGGGGGCCCAAGAGACCCAGTACTTC.

This clone has only a few counts. The chain links TRBV2 to TRBJ1-5; no reliable D call. Between the trimmed V and J ends, which lost 1 base and 3 bases, there was a span of 4 bases. The CDR3 sequence is 13 residues long. The germline V gene has CDR1 SNHLY and CDR2 FYNNEI. The DNA of the CDR3 is TGTGCCAGCAGTGAAGAGGTCAATCAGCCCCAGCATTTT. Its protein is CASSEEVNQPQHF.

This chain links TRBV5-4 with TRBJ2-3; 12 bases are shared with TRBD2. Germline trimming cut 0 bases from V and 2 bases from J; bases unmatched to any gene: 4. CDR3 length: 17 residues. The germline CDR1 and CDR2 sequences are SGHNT and YYREEE (reference sequence). The CDR3 sequence is CASSLATSGGHTDTQYF. The CDR3 region has the DNA TGTGCCAGCAGCTTGGCTACTAGCGGGGGGCACACAGATACGCAGTATTTT.

The chain recombines TRBV5-1 with TRBJ2-7, with 9 bases matching TRBD1. After removal of 2 bases from V and 5 bases from J, the junction contained 8 bases not matched to a gene. This CDR3 is built from 15 residues. Germline assignment: CDR1 SGHRS and CDR2 YFSETQ. The DNA of the CDR3 is TGCGCCAGCAGCTTAATGGGACAGGGTAATAACGAGCAGTACTTC. Translation: CASSLMGQGNNEQYF.

Concerning this clone: One junction end does not reproduce the germline sequence, and a read error may be involved. J is TRBJ2-7 and V is TRBV10-3; perhaps D is TRBD1 or TRBD2 (5 bases each). CDR3 length equals 14 residues. Per germline, CDR1 ENHRY and CDR2 SYGVKD. This CDR3 reads CAISGTLSSYEQYF. CDR3 DNA: TGTGCCATTAGTGGGACGCTAAGCTCCTACGAGCAGTACTTC.

The V gene is TRBV6-5, the J gene TRBJ1-1; 7 bases are shared with TRBD1. Germline values: CDR1 MNHEY, CDR2 SVGAGI. Losses at the gene ends were 5 bases for V and 10 bases for J; bases not matched to a gene: 10. CDR3 size: 13 residues. CDR3 sequence (DNA): TGTGCCAGCAGTCCCTTCGACAGGGCGACAGCTTTCTTT. Amino acids: CASSPFDRATAFF.

This chain joins TRBV5-6 and TRBJ1-2, with 9 bases aligning to TRBD1. This CDR3 region has 13 residues. The ends lost 2 bases at V and 7 bases at J; junction bases unmatched: 3. Germline V gene lookup returns CDR1 SGHDT and CDR2 YYEEEE. The chain's CDR3 is CASSFRDRVGYTF. The CDR3 DNA reads TGTGCCAGCAGCTTCCGGGACAGGGTTGGCTACACCTTC.

The chain combines TRBV7-6 with TRBJ2-3, with D uncertain. Between the trimmed V and J ends, which lost 8 bases and 6 bases, there was a span of 12 bases. The CDR3 length is 12 residues. Germline CDR1 is SGHVS and CDR2 is FNYEAQ. The chain's CDR3 is CASSGRGDTQYF. Written as DNA, the CDR3 is TGTGCCAGCTCCGGGCGTGGTGATACGCAGTATTTT.

This clone appeared a few times. Other DNA sequences from this sample encode an identical CDR3 as well. J is TRBJ1-5 and V is TRBV7-2; TRBD1 aligns across 8 bases. The V gene end was trimmed by 5 bases and the J gene end by 7 bases; junction bases not matched to a gene: 7. This CDR3 is built from 14 residues. From germline, CDR1 is SGHTA and CDR2 FQGNSA. The CDR3 region has the DNA TGTGCCAGCAGCCCCGACAGGGGAGGGCAGCCCCAGCATTTT. Amino acid sequence: CASSPDRGGQPQHF. Drawing the rest from reference TRBV7-2 and TRBJ1-5, the complete variable domain is GAGVSQSPSNKVTEKGKDVELRCDPISGHTALYWYRQSLGQGLEFLIYFQGNSAPDKSGLPSDRFSAERTGGSVSTLTIQRTQQEDSAVYLCASSPDRGGQPQHFGDGTRLSIL.

J is TRBJ2-3 and V is TRBV13; 10 bases fit TRBD2. V dropped 7 bases and J dropped 7; count of bases not matched to a gene: 5. CDR1 and CDR2 from the germline V gene are PRHDT and FYEKMQ (reference sequence). CDR3 length: 13 residues. CDR3 region: CASKTSGIHTQYF. CDR3 sequence (DNA): TGTGCCAGCAAAACTAGCGGGATTCATACGCAGTATTTT.

The genes are TRBV11-2 and TRBJ2-5; perhaps TRBD1 as D (6 bases). The CDR3 totals 14 residues. Between the trimmed V and J ends, which lost 5 bases and 3 bases, there was a span of 13 bases. Germline assignment: CDR1 SGHAT and CDR2 FQNNGV. For the CDR3, the DNA is TGTGCCAGCAGCGAACAGGGACGGAAAGAGACCCAGTACTTC. This gives the protein CASSEQGRKETQYF.

The chain employs TRBV10-3 and TRBJ2-7; TRBD1 might be the D (6 bases). CDR1 and CDR2 from the germline V gene are ENHRY and SYGVKD. CDR3 size: 14 residues. V was cut by 3 bases and J by 6 bases, with 15 bases left in between. The CDR3 DNA follows: TGTGCCATCAGTGATCACAGGGTAAACGGCGAGCAGTACTTC. Translating it yields CAISDHRVNGEQYF.

The J gene is TRBJ1-1, the V gene TRBV2; possible D gene TRBD1, 5 bases. Trimming removed 9 bases at V and 3 bases at J, with 8 bases between. CDR1 and CDR2 (germline): SNHLY, FYNNEI. This CDR3 has 11 residues. CDR3 nucleotides: TGTGCCAGGGGAGGGGACACTGAAGCTTTCTTT. Translated: CARGGDTEAFF.

The chain combines TRBV4-3 with TRBJ2-3; 7 bases fit TRBD1. J was trimmed by 5 bases and V by 1 base; bases with no gene match: 6. The germline V gene has CDR1 LGHNA and CDR2 YSLEER. This CDR3 has 15 residues. The CDR3 protein is CASSQVPTGEDTQYF. CDR3 coding DNA: TGCGCCAGCAGCCAAGTCCCCACAGGGGAAGATACGCAGTATTTT.

The J gene is TRBJ2-5, the V gene TRBV7-9, with D perhaps being TRBD1 or TRBD2 (6 bases each). There are 18 residues in the CDR3. CDR1 and CDR2 (germline): SEHNR, FQNEAQ (reference sequence). V lost 10 bases to trimming and J lost 2 bases, with 29 bases between them. As DNA, the CDR3 is TGTGCCACTAACGGCGGTGCGGGGACATCTTACCTACAAGAGACCCAGTACTTC. Translating gives CATNGGAGTSYLQETQYF.

CDR3 region: CAWSVRTDSNQPQHF. In DNA form, the CDR3 reads TGTGCCTGGAGTGTTCGGACAGATAGCAATCAGCCCCAGCATTTT. V and J are TRBV30 and TRBJ1-5, with D perhaps TRBD1 (6 bases). CDR3 length equals 15 residues. Germline V CDR1 and CDR2: GTSNPN, SVGIG (reference sequence). The V end was cut by 0 bases, the J end by 0 bases, with 9 bases between.

This rearrangement joins TRBV7-2 to TRBJ1-1, with D unresolved. Between the trimmed V and J ends, which lost 6 bases and 1 base, there was a span of 15 bases. From germline, CDR1 is SGHTA and CDR2 FQGNSA. This CDR3 spans 15 amino acids. CDR3 sequence (DNA): TGTGCCAGCAGTCAAGGGCGGGTAAAGAACACTGAAGCTTTCTTT. As protein: CASSQGRVKNTEAFF. Looking up the rest from reference TRBV7-2 and TRBJ1-1 gives the full variable domain: GAGVSQSPSNKVTEKGKDVELRCDPISGHTALYWYRQSLGQGLEFLIYFQGNSAPDKSGLPSDRFSAERTGGSVSTLTIQRTQQEDSAVYLCASSQGRVKNTEAFFGQGTRLTVV.

This rearrangement joins TRBV18 to TRBJ2-6; 8 positions match TRBD1. Germline V gene lookup returns CDR1 KGHSH and CDR2 LQKENI. The CDR3 contains 15 residues. J lost 2 bases, V lost 5 bases, and 2 bases had no gene match. The CDR3 bases are TGTGCCAGCTCAATGGACAGGGCTGGGGCCAACGTCCTGACTTTC. It translates to CASSMDRAGANVLTF.

The chain couples TRBV28 to TRBJ2-3, with D perhaps TRBD2 (7 bases). The CDR3 is 18 amino acids. Looked up from germline, CDR1 is MDHEN and CDR2 is SYDVKM. V was trimmed by 5 bases and J by 2 bases, leaving 23 bases between them. CDR3: CASSPWRGSSGFTDTQYF. CDR3 coding DNA: TGTGCCAGCAGTCCATGGAGGGGGTCTAGCGGCTTCACAGATACGCAGTATTTT. The complete variable domain, with remaining parts taken from reference TRBV28 and TRBJ2-3, reads DVKVTQSSRYLVKRTGEKVFLECVQDMDHENMFWYRQDPGLGLRLIYFSYDVKMKEKGDIPEGYSVSREKKERFSLILESASTNQTSMYLCASSPWRGSSGFTDTQYFGPGTRLTVL.

This clone has just one count. The rearrangement uses TRBV27 and TRBJ2-7, with 8 bases aligning to TRBD1. V shed 3 bases, J shed 4 bases, and the junction held 5 bases outside the gene matches. In germline, CDR1 is MNHEY, CDR2 SMNVEV (reference sequence). The CDR3 runs to 14 residues. The CDR3 nucleotides read TGTGCCAGCAGTTTGGTCACAGGGGGGTACGAGCAGTACTTC. Encoded protein: CASSLVTGGYEQYF.

As for this clone: Relative to the germline gene, one junction end is altered; a read error may explain this. The V gene is TRBV29-1, the J gene TRBJ2-7; no clear D. The CDR3 length is 12 residues. The germline V gene encodes CDR1 SQVTM and CDR2 ANQGSEA. The CDR3: CSVQETTYEQYF. The CDR3 region has the DNA TGCAGCGTTCAAGAGACCACCTACGAGCAGTACTTC.

J is TRBJ2-1 and V is TRBV14, with D possibly TRBD1 on 5 matching bases. V was pared by 4 bases and J by 10 bases, with 11 bases between. In germline, CDR1 is SGHDN, CDR2 FVKESK. There are 12 residues in the CDR3. CDR3 residues: CASSRDSYEQFF. The CDR3 DNA reads as TGTGCCAGCAGCCGAGACAGTTACGAGCAGTTCTTC.

The rearrangement links TRBV29-1 to TRBJ2-3; 14 bases map to TRBD2. The V gene's germline CDR1 is SQVTM and CDR2 ANQGSEA. With 6 bases clipped from V and 3 bases from J, the junction kept 11 bases outside the gene matches. The CDR3 extends over 17 amino acids. Here the CDR3 reads CSVRGTSGGKGTDTQYF. The CDR3 DNA reads as TGCAGCGTCCGCGGGACTAGCGGGGGCAAAGGGACAGATACGCAGTATTTT.

This clone was counted a single time. The chain combines TRBV29-1 with TRBJ1-1; 8 nucleotides line up with TRBD1. From germline, CDR1 is SQVTM and CDR2 ANQGSEA. With 7 bases clipped from V and 3 bases from J, the junction kept 7 bases outside the gene matches. The CDR3 has 13 residues. CDR3 region: CSAGQGLDTEAFF. The CDR3 DNA sequence: TGCAGCGCCGGACAGGGACTGGACACTGAAGCTTTCTTT.